In this sample, the clone carrying this TCR beta chain turned up a few times. The authors took PBMCs from about 9.5 ml fresh peripheral blood. TCR beta CDR3 regions were amplified from RNA transcripts. In the first-round RT-PCR of the TCR CDR3, the HTBI primer set was used. TCRdb re-called the multiplex PCR reads through MiXCR, storing one row per CDR3 protein. This sample has some 200,000 distinct CDR3 sequences, with roughly 18% found just once. This sample was included in a study of T cells in Graves' hyperthyroidism and ophthalmopathy. This CDR3 is built from 16 residues. The germline V gene has CDR1 ENHRY and CDR2 SYGVKD. J was trimmed by 3 bases and V by 0 bases; bases with no gene match: 4.

The chain recombines TRBV10-3 with TRBJ2-2; 7 bases fit TRBD2. Sequenced input: blood. This TCR was recovered from a man in his fifties with Graves' hyperthyroidism. The CDR3 loop reads CAISESGAGDTGELFF. In DNA, the CDR3 is TGTGCCATCAGTGAGTCAGGCGCGGGGGACACCGGGGAGCTGTTTTTT.